This paragraph reports one T cell receptor (beta chain). Its antigen is not identified. Germline CDR1 is SGHDT and CDR2 is YYEEEE. With 4 bases clipped from V and 3 bases from J, the junction kept 14 bases outside the gene matches. This CDR3 is built from 17 residues. This specimen comes from a study of tumor-infiltrating lymphocytes in localized non-small cell lung cancer. Study-level information: Some samples were collected after neoadjuvant chemotherapy; smokers, never-smokers and several histologies were included.

Assay used: immunoSEQ multiplex PCR; TCRdb lists only in-frame clones, some missing. The sample contains over 10,000 clones, under 80% of which appear only once. Overall study findings and caveats: IM1 and IM2 tumors showed no difference in T-cell fraction.

The gene calls are TRBV5-6 and TRBJ2-3; 7 bases agree with TRBD2. The sample was lung tumor tissue. This TCR was sampled from a human donor with non-small cell lung cancer. This CDR3 reads CASSDLAVGGFTDTQYF. The DNA for the CDR3 is TGTGCCAGCAGCGACTTAGCGGTGGGGGGGTTTACAGATACGCAGTATTTT.